This entry is about one T cell receptor beta chain. This CDR3 has 16 residues. V dropped 6 bases and J dropped 5; count of bases not matched to a gene: 7. Looked up from germline, CDR1 is WSHSY and CDR2 is SAAADI. Sequencing used immunoSEQ multiplex PCR; TCRdb keeps in-frame clones, though not all of them. There are 350,000 to 500,000 clones in the sample; more than 70% occur only once, and 1.4% to 1.5% lies in the top ten. This entry comes from a study of blood T cell repertoires in COVID-19. About the study: Sites in the United States, Italy and Spain provided acute and convalescent COVID-19 samples.

The chain recombines TRBV10-2 with TRBJ2-1, with 13 bases that match TRBD2. Sequences were obtained from PBMCs or T cells enriched from blood (not recorded which). The source of this sequence is a woman younger than 35 who had been exposed to COVID-19. CDR3 bases: TGCGCCAGCAGAGAACCGGGACTAGCGGGGAACAATGAGCAGTTCTTC. It translates to CASREPGLAGNNEQFF.